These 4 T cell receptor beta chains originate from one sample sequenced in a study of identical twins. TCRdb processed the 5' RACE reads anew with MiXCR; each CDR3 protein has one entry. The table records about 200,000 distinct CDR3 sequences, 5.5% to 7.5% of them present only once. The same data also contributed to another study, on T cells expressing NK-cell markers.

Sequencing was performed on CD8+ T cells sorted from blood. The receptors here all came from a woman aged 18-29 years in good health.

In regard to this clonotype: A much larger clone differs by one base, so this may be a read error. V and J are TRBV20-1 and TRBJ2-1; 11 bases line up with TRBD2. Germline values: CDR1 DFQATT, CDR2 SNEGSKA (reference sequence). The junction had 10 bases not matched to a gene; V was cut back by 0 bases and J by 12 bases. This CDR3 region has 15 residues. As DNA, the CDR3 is TGCAGTGCTAGAGACGGCACTAGCGGGAGTGTTGGGCAGTTCTTC. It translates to CSARDGTSGSVGQFF.

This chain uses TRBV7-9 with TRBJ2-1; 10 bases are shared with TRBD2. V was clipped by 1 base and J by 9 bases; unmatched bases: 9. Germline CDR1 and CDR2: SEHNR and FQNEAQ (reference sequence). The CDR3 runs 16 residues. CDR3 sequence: CASSLGLAGVKGEQFF. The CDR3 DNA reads TGTGCCAGCAGCTTAGGGCTAGCGGGAGTAAAGGGTGAGCAGTTCTTC. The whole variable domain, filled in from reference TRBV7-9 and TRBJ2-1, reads DTGVSQNPRHKITKRGQNVTFRCDPISEHNRLYWYRQTLGQGPEFLTYFQNEAQLEKSRLLSDRFSAERPKGSFSTLEIQRTEQGDSAMYLCASSLGLAGVKGEQFFGPGTRLTVL.

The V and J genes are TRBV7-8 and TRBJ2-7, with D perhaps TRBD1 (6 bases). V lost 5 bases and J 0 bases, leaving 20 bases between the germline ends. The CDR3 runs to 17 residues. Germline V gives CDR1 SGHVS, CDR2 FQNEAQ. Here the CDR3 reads CASSPRFGDTSSYEQYF. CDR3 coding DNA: TGTGCCAGCAGCCCCCGGTTTGGGGACACCAGCTCCTACGAGCAGTACTTC.

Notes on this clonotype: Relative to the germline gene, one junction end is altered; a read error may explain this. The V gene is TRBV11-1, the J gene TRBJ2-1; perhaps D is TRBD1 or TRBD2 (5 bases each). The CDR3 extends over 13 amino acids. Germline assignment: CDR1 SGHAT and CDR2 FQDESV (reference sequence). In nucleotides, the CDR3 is TGTGCCAGGAGCTCCGGGACCCACAATGAGCAGTTCTTC. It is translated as CARSSGTHNEQFF. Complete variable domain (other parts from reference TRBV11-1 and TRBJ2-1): EAEVAQSPRYKITEKSQAVAFWCDPISGHATLYWYRQILGQGPELLVQFQDESVVDDSQLPKDRFSAERLKGVDSTLKIQPAELGDSAMYLCARSSGTHNEQFFGPGTRLTVL.